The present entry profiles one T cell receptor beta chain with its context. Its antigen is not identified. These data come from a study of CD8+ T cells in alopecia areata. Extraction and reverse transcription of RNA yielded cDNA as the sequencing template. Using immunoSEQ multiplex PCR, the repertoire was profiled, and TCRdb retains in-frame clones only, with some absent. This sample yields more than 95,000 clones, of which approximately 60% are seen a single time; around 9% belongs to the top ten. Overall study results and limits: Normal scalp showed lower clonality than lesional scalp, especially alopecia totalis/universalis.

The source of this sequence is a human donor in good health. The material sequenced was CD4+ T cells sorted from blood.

The CDR3 bases are TGTGCCAGCAGCTTTTCTGGGGACCGCACAGATACGCAGTATTTT. Its translation: CASSFSGDRTDTQYF. The chain links TRBV7-9 to TRBJ2-3; D possibly uses TRBD1 or TRBD2 (5 bases each). The CDR3 has 15 amino acids. Germline V CDR1 and CDR2: SEHNR, FQNEAQ (reference sequence). Trimming pared 3 bases from V and 1 base from J, leaving 11 bases between.